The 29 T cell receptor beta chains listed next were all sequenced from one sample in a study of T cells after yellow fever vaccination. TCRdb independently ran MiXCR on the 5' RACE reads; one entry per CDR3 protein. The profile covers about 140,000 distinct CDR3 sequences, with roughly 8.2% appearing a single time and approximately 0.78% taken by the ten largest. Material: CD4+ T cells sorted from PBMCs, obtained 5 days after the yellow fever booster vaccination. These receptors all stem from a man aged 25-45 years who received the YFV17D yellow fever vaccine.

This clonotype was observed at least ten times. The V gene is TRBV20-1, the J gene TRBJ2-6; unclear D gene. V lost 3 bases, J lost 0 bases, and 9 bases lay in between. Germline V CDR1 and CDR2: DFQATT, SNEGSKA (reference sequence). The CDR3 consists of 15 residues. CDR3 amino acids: CSASSTSSGANVLTF. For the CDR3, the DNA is TGCAGTGCTAGTTCGACATCCTCTGGGGCCAACGTCCTGACTTTC.

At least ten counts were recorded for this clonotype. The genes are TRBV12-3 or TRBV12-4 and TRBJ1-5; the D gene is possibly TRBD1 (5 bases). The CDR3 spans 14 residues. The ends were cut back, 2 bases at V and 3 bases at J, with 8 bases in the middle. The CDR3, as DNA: TGTGCCAGCAGTTTATCAGGGACCAATCAGCCCCAGCATTTT. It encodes CASSLSGTNQPQHF.

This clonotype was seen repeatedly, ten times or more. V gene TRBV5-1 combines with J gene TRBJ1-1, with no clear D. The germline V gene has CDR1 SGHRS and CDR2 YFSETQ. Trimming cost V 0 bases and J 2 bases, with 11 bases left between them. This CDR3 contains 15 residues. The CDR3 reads CASSLEGSRNTEAFF. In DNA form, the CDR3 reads TGCGCCAGCAGCTTGGAAGGGAGTAGAAACACTGAAGCTTTCTTT.

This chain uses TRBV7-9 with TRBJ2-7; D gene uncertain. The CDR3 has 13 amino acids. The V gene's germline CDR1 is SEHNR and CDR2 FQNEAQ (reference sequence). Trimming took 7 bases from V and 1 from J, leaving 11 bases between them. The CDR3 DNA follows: TGTGCCAGCACAACCCCCCCGTCCTACGAGCAGTACTTC. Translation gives CASTTPPSYEQYF. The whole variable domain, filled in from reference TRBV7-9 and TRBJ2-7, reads DTGVSQNPRHKITKRGQNVTFRCDPISEHNRLYWYRQTLGQGPEFLTYFQNEAQLEKSRLLSDRFSAERPKGSFSTLEIQRTEQGDSAMYLCASTTPPSYEQYFGPGTRLTVT.

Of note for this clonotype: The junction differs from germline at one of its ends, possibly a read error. The CDR3 spells CASRSLGGTTFKEPQYF. The CDR3 region has the DNA TGCGCCAGCAGGTCCCTTGGCGGGACTACCTTCAAAGAGCCCCAGTACTTC. The chain employs TRBV5-1 and TRBJ2-5, with TRBD2 matching 7 bases. CDR1 SGHRS and CDR2 YFSETQ come from the germline V gene. This CDR3 has 17 residues.

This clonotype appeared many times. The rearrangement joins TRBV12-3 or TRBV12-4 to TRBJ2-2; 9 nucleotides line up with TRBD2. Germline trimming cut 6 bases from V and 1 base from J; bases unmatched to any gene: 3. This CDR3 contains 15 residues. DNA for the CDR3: TGTGCCAGCAGCCGAGCGGGGGGGAACACCGGGGAGCTGTTTTTT. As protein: CASSRAGGNTGELFF.

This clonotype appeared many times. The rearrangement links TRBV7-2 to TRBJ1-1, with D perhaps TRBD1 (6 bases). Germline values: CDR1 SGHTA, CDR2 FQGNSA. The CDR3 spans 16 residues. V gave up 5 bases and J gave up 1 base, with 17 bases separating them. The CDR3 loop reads CASSLYPDRPNTEAFF. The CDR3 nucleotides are TGTGCCAGCAGCCTTTACCCGGACAGACCGAACACTGAAGCTTTCTTT.

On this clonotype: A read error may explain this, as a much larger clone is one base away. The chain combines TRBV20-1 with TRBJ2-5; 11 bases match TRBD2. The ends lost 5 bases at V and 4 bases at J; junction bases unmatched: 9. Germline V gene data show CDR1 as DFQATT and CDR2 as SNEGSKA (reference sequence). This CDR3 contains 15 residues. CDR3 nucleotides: TGCAGTGCTCCTCCGACTAGCGGGGCTCTAGAGACCCAGTACTTC. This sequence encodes CSAPPTSGALETQYF.

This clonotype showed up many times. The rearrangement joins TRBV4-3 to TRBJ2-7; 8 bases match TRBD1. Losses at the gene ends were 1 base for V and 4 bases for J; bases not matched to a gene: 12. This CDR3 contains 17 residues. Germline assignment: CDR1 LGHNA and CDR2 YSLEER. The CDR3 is CASSQARQGASGYEQYF. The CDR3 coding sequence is TGCGCCAGCAGCCAAGCACGGCAGGGGGCTAGTGGGTACGAGCAGTACTTC.

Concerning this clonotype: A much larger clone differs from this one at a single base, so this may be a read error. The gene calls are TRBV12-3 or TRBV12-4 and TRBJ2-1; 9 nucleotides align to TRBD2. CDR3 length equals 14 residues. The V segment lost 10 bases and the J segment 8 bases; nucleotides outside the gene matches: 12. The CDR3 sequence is CAICSGRQCDEQFF. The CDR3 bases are TGTGCCATCTGTAGCGGGAGACAGTGTGATGAGCAGTTCTTC.

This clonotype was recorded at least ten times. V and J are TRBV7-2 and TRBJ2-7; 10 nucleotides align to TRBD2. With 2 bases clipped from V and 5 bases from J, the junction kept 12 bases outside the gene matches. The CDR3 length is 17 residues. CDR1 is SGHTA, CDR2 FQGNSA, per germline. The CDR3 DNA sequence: TGTGCCAGCAGCTTATTGGCTAGCGGGAGTCTCGTCCACGAGCAGTACTTC. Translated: CASSLLASGSLVHEQYF.

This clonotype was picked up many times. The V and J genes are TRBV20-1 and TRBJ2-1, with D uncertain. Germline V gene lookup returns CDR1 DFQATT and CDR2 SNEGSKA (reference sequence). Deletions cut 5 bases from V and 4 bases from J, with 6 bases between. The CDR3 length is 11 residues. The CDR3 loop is CSAERYNEQFF. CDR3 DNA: TGCAGTGCTGAACGGTACAATGAGCAGTTCTTC.

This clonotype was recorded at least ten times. The CDR3 coding sequence is TGTGCCAGCAGCGGACTACTAGCGACTGAGCAGTTCTTC. Translated: CASSGLLATEQFF. The V and J genes are TRBV9 and TRBJ2-1, with 7 bases identical to TRBD2. J gave up 9 bases and V 3 bases, and 6 bases lay outside the gene matches. The germline V gene encodes CDR1 SGDLS and CDR2 YYNGEE. There are 13 residues in the CDR3.

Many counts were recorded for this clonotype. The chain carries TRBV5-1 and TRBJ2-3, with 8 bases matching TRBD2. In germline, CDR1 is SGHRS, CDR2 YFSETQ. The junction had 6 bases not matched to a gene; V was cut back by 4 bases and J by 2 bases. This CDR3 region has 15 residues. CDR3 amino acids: CASSLGTRITDTQYF. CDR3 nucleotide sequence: TGCGCCAGCAGCCTCGGGACTAGAATCACAGATACGCAGTATTTT.

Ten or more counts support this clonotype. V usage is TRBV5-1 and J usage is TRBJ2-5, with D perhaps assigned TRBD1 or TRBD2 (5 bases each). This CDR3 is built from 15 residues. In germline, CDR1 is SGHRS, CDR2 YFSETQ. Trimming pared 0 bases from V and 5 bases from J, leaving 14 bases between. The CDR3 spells CASSLGPGTPETQYF. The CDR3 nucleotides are TGCGCCAGCAGCTTGGGACCCGGGACCCCTGAGACCCAGTACTTC.

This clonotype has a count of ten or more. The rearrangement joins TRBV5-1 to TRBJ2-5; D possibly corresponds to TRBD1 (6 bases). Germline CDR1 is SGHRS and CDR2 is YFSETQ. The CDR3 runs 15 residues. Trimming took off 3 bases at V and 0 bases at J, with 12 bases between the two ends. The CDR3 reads CASSWIGQNQETQYF. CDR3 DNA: TGCGCCAGCAGCTGGATCGGACAGAACCAAGAGACCCAGTACTTC.

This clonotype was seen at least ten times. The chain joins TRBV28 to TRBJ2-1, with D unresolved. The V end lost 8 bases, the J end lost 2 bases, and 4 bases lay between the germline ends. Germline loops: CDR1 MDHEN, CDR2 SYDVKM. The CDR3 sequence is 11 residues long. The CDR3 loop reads CASGPYNEQFF. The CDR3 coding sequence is TGTGCCAGCGGACCCTACAATGAGCAGTTCTTC.

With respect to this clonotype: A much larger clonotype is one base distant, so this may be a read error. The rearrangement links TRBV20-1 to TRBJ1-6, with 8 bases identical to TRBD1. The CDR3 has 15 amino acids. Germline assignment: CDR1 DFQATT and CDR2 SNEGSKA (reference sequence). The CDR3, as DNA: TGCAGTGCTAGAGACAGGGGGCCATATACTTCACCCCTCCACTTT. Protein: CSARDRGPYTSPLHF.

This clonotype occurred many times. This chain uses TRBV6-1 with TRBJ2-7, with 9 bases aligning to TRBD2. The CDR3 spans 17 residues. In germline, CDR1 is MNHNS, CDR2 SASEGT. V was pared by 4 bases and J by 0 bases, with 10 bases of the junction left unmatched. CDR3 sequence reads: CASSAPPSGTLSYEQYF. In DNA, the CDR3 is TGTGCCAGCAGTGCCCCCCCTAGCGGGACCCTCTCCTACGAGCAGTACTTC.

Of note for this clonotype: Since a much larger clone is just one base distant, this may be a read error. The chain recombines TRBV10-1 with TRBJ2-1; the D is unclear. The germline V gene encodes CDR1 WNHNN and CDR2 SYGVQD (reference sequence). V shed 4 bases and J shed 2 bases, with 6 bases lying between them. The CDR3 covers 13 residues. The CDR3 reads CASSVSAYNEQFF. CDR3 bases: TGCGCCAGCAGTGTGAGTGCCTACAATGAGCAGTTCTTC.

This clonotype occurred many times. The CDR3 loop is CASSILTIINNEQFF. The CDR3 DNA follows: TGTGCCAGCAGCATTTTAACCATTATAAACAATGAGCAGTTCTTC. The chain uses TRBV7-2 and TRBJ2-1; D is undetermined. V lost 5 bases and J 5 bases, leaving 16 bases between the germline ends. Germline V gene sequence: CDR1 SGHTA, CDR2 FQGNSA. This CDR3 is 15 amino acids long.

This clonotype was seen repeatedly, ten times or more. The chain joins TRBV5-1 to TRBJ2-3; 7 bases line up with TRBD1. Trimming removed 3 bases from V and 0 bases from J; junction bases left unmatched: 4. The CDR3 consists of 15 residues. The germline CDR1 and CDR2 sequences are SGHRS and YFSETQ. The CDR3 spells CASSWGTASTDTQYF. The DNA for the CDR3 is TGCGCCAGCAGCTGGGGGACAGCTAGCACAGATACGCAGTATTTT.

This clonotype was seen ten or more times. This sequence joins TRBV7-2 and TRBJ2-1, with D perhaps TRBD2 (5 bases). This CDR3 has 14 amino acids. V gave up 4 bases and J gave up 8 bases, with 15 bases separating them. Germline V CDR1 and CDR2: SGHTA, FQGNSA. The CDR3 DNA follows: TGTGCCAGCAGCTCCGGGAAGAAGAGCGATGAGCAGTTCTTC. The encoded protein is CASSSGKKSDEQFF.

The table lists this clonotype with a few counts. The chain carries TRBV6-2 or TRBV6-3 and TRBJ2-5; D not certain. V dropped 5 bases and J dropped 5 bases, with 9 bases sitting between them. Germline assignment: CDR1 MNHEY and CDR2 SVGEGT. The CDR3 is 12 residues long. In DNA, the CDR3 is TGTGCCAGCAGTCGTGGATGGGAGACCCAGTACTTC. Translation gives CASSRGWETQYF.

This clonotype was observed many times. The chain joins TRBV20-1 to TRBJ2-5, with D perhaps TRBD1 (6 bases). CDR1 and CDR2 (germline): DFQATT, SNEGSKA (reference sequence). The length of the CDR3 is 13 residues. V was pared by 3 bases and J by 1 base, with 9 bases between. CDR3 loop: CSASPDSQETQYF. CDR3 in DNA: TGCAGTGCTAGTCCGGACAGCCAAGAGACCCAGTACTTC.

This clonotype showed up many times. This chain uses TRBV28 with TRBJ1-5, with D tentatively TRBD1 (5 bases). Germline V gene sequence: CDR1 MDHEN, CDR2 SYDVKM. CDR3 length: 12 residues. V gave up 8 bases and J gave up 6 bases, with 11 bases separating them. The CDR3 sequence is CASSGGVQPQHF. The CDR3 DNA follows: TGTGCCAGCTCGGGGGGTGTTCAGCCCCAGCATTTT.

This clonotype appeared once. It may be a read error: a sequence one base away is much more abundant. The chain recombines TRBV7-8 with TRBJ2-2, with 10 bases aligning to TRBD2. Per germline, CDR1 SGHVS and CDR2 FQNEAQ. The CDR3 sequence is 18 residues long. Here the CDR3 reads CTSSLVVAGGTNTGELFF. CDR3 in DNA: TGTACCAGCAGCCTCGTGGTAGCGGGAGGCACCAACACCGGGGAGCTGTTTTTT.

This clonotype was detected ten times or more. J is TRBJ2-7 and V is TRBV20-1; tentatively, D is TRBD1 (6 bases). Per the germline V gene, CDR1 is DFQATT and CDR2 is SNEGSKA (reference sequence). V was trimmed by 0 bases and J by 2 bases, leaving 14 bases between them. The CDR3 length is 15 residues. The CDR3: CSARDRRQAAYEQYF. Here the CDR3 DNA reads TGCAGTGCTAGAGATCGCCGACAGGCCGCCTACGAGCAGTACTTC.

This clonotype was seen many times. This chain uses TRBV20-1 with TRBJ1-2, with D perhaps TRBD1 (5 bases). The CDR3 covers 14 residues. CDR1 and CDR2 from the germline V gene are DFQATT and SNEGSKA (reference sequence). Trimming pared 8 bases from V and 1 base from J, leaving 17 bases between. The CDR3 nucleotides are TGCAGTTGCTCTTCGGGGGGACTTAACTATGGCTACACCTTC. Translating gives CSCSSGGLNYGYTF.